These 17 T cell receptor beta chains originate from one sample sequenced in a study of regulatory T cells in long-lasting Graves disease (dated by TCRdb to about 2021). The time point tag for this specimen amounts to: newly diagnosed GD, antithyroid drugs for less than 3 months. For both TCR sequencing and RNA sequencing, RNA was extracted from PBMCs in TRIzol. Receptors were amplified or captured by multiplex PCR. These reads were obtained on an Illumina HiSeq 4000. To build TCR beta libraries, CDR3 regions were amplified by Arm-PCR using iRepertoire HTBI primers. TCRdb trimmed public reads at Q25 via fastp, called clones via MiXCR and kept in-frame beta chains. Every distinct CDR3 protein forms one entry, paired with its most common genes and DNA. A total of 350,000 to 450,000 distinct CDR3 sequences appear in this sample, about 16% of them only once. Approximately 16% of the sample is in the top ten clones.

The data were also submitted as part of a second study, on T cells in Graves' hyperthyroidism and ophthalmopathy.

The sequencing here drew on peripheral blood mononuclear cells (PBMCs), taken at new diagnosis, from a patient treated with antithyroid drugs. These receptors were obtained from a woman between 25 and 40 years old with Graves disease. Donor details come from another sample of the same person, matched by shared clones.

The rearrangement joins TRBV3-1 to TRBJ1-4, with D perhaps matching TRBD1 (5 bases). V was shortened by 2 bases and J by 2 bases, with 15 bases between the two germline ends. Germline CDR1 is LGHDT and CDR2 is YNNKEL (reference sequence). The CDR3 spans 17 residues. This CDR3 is CASSQRGRGRTNEKLFF. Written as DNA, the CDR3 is TGTGCCAGCAGCCAAAGAGGAAGGGGACGTACTAATGAAAAACTGTTTTTT. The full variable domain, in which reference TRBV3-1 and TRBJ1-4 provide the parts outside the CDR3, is DTAVSQTPKYLVTQMGNDKSIKCEQNLGHDTMYWYKQDSKKFLKIMFSYNNKELIINETVPNRFSPKSPDKAHLNLHINSLELGDSAVYFCASSQRGRGRTNEKLFFGSGTQLSVL.

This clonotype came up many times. DNA for the CDR3: TGTGCCAGCAGTTACGCAGGGTACGAGCAGTACTTC. It codes for CASSYAGYEQYF. The chain is built from TRBV6-2 or TRBV6-3 and TRBJ2-7; D possibly corresponds to TRBD1 (5 bases). CDR1 and CDR2 from the germline V gene are MNHEY and SVGEGT. Trimming took off 2 bases at V and 4 bases at J, with 6 bases between the two ends. The CDR3 sequence is 12 residues long.

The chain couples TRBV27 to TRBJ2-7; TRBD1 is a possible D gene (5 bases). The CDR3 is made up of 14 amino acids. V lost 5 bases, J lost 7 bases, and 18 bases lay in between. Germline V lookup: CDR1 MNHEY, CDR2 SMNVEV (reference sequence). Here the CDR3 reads CASSGSGNLLEQYF. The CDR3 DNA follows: TGTGCCAGCAGTGGATCAGGGAACCTCTTAGAGCAGTACTTC.

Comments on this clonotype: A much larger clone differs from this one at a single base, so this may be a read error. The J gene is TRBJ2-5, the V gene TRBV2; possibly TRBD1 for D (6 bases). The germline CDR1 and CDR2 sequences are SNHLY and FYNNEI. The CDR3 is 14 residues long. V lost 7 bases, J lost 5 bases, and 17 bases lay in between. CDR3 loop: CASTAGTLEETQYF. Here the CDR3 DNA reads TGTGCCAGCACCGCTGGGACATTGGAGGAGACCCAGTACTTC.

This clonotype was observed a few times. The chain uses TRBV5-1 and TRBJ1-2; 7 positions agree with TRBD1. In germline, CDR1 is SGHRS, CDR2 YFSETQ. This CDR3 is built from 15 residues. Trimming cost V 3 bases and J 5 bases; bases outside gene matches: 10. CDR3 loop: CASSSGTALGYGYTF. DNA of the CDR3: TGCGCCAGCAGCTCCGGGACAGCCTTAGGTTATGGCTACACCTTC.

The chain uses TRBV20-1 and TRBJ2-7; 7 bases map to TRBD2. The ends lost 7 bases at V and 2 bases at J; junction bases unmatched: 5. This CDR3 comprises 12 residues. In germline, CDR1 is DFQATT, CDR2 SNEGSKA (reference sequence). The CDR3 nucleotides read TGCAGTGAAGCGGGACCTACCTACGAGCAGTACTTC. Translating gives CSEAGPTYEQYF.

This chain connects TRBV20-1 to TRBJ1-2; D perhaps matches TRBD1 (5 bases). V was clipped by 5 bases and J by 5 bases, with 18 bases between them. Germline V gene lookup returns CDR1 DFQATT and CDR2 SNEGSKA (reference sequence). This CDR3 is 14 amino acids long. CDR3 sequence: CSAPVRDSGYGYTF. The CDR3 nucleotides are TGCAGTGCTCCAGTCCGGGACTCCGGATATGGCTACACCTTC.

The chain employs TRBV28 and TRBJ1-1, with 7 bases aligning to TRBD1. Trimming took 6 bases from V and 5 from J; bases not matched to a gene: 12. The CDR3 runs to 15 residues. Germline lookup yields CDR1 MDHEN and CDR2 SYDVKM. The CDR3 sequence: CASSPTDRASTEAFF. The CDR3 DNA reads TGTGCCAGCAGCCCCACCGACAGGGCGAGTACTGAAGCTTTCTTT.

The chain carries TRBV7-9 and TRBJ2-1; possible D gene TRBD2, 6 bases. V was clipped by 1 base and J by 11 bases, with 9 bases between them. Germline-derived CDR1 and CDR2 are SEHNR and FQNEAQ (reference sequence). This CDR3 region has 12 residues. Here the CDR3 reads CASSLVAAKQFF. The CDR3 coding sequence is TGTGCCAGCAGCTTAGTAGCGGCGAAGCAGTTCTTC.

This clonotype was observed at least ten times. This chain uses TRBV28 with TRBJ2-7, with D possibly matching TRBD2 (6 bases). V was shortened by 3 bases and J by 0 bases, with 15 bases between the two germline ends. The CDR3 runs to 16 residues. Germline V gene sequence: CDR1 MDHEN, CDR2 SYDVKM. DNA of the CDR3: TGTGCCAGCAGTTTCACCTTGGGGGGATCCTCCTACGAGCAGTACTTC. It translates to CASSFTLGGSSYEQYF. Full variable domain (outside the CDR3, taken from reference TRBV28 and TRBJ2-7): DVKVTQSSRYLVKRTGEKVFLECVQDMDHENMFWYRQDPGLGLRLIYFSYDVKMKEKGDIPEGYSVSREKKERFSLILESASTNQTSMYLCASSFTLGGSSYEQYFGPGTRLTVT.

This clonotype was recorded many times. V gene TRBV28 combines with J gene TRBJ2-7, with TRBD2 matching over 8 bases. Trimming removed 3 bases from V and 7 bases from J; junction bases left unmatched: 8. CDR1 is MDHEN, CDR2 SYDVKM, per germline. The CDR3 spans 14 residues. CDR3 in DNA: TGTGCCAGCAGTTTTGACGGGAGGGCCAGGGAGCAGTACTTC. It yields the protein CASSFDGRAREQYF.

The CDR3 bases are TGCAGTGCTAGTATCGGGCCCCCGGGGGAGACCCAGTACTTC. Translation gives CSASIGPPGETQYF. The V call is TRBV20-1, the J call TRBJ2-5, with a weak D call TRBD2 (5 bases). The CDR3 is 14 amino acids. The germline CDR1 and CDR2 sequences are DFQATT and SNEGSKA (reference sequence). With 3 bases removed from V and 5 bases from J, the gap between germline ends came to 16 bases.

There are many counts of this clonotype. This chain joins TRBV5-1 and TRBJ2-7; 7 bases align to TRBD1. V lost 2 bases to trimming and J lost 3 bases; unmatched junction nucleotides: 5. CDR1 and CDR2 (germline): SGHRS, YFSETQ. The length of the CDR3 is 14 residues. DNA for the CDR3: TGCGCCAGCAGCTTCGGAAGGGGGCTCTACGAGCAGTACTTC. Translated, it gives CASSFGRGLYEQYF.

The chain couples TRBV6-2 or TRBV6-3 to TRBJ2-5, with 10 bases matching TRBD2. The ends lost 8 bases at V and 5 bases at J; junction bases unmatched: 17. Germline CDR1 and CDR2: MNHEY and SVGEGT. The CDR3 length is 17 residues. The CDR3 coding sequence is TGTGCCAGCTCCGGATCTAGCGGGAGCCCCCTTGGGGAGACCCAGTACTTC. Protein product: CASSGSSGSPLGETQYF.

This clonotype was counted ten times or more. This chain's CDR3 is CASSYSYRVGNQPQHF. CDR3 in DNA: TGTGCCAGCAGTTACTCCTACAGGGTTGGCAATCAGCCCCAGCATTTT. This chain uses TRBV6-2 or TRBV6-3 with TRBJ1-5; perhaps TRBD1 as D (6 bases). Germline V gene lookup returns CDR1 MNHEY and CDR2 SVGEGT. The CDR3 runs to 16 residues. With 0 bases removed from V and 2 bases from J, the gap between germline ends came to 11 bases.

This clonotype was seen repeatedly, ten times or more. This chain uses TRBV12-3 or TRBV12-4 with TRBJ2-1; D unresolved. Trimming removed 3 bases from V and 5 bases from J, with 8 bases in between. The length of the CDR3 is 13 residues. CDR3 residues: CASSFGGHNEQFF. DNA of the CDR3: TGTGCCAGCAGTTTTGGTGGCCACAATGAGCAGTTCTTC.

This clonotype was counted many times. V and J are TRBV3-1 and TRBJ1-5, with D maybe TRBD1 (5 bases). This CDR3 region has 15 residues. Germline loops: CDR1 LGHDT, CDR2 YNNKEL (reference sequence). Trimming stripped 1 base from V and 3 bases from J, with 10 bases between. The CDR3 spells CASSQASGFNQPQHF. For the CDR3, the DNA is TGTGCCAGCAGCCAAGCCTCAGGGTTCAATCAGCCCCAGCATTTT.